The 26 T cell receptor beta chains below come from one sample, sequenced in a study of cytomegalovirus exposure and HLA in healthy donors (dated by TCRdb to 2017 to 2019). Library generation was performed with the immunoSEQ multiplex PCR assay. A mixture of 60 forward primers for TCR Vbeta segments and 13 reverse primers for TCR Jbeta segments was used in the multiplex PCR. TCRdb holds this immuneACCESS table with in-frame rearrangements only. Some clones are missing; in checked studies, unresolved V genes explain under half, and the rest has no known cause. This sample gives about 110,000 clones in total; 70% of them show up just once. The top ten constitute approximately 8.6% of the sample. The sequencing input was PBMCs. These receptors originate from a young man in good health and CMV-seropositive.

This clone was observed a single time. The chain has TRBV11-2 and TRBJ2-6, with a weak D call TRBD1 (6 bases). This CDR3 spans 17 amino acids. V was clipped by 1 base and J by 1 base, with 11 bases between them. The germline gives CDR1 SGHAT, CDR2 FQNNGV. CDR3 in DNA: TGTGCCAGCAGCTTAGGAGGGGGAATTTCTGGGGCCAACGTCCTGACTTTC. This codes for CASSLGGGISGANVLTF.

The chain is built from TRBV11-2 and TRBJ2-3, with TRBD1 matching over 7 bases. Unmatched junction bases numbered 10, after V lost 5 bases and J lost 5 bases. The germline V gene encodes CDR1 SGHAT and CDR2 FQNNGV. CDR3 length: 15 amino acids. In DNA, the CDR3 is TGTGCCAGCAGCGATTACAGGGGATTTAAAGATACGCAGTATTTT. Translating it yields CASSDYRGFKDTQYF.

The CDR3 reads CASSSPRDETQYF. CDR3 nucleotides: TGTGCCAGCAGCTCCCCCAGGGATGAGACCCAGTACTTC. The chain uses TRBV7-9 and TRBJ2-5, with a tentative D call TRBD1 (5 bases). The CDR3 extends over 13 amino acids. The V end was cut by 4 bases, the J end by 5 bases, with 11 bases between. Germline-derived CDR1 and CDR2 are SEHNR and FQNEAQ (reference sequence). Combining the CDR3 with reference TRBV7-9 and TRBJ2-5 gives the whole variable domain DTGVSQNPRHKITKRGQNVTFRCDPISEHNRLYWYRQTLGQGPEFLTYFQNEAQLEKSRLLSDRFSAERPKGSFSTLEIQRTEQGDSAMYLCASSSPRDETQYFGPGTRLLVL.

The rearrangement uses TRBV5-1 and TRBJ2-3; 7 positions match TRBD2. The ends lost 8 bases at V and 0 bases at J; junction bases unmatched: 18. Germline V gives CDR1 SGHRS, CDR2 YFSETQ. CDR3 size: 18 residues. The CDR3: CASGGPSGSPFSTDTQYF. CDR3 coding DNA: TGCGCCAGTGGGGGACCTAGCGGTTCCCCCTTTAGCACAGATACGCAGTATTTT.

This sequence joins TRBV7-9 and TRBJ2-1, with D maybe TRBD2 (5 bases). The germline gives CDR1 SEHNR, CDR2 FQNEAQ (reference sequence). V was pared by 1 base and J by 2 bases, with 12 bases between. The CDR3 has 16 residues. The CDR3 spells CASSLGRASPYNEQFF. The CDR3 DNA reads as TGTGCCAGCAGCTTAGGTAGGGCTAGCCCCTACAATGAGCAGTTCTTC.

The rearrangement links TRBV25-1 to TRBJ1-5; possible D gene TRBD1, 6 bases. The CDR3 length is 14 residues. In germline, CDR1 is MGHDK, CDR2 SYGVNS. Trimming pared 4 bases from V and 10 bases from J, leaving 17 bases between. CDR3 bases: TGTGCCAGCAGTGGGGGGGGGCCGGCCCACCCCCAGCATTTT. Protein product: CASSGGGPAHPQHF.

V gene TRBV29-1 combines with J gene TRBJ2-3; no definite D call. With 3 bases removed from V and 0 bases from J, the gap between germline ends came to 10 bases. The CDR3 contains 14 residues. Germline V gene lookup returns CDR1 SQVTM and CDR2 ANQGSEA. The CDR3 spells CSVESRPSTDTQYF. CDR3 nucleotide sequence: TGCAGCGTTGAGTCCAGGCCGAGCACAGATACGCAGTATTTT.

The chain's CDR3 is CASSLGASGGADTQYF. The DNA for the CDR3 is TGTGCCAGCAGCTTGGGGGCTAGCGGGGGGGCAGATACGCAGTATTTT. V and J are TRBV5-5 and TRBJ2-3, with 12 positions matching TRBD2. CDR3 length: 16 amino acids. V shed 0 bases and J 4 bases; nucleotides not matched to a gene: 3. CDR1 and CDR2 (germline): SGHKS, YYEKEE (reference sequence).

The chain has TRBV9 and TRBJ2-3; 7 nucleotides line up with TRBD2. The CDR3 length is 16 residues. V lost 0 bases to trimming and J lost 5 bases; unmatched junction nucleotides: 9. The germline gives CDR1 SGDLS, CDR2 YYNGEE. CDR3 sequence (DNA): TGTGCCAGCAGCGTAGGTGGGACTAATACTCGAGATACGCAGTATTTT. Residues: CASSVGGTNTRDTQYF.

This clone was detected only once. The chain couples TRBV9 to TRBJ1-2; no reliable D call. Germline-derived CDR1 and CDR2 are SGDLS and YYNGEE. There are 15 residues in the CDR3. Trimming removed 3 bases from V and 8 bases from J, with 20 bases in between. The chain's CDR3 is CASSGRQGHGGGYTF. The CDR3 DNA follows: TGTGCCAGCAGCGGAAGACAAGGTCACGGCGGGGGCTACACCTTC.

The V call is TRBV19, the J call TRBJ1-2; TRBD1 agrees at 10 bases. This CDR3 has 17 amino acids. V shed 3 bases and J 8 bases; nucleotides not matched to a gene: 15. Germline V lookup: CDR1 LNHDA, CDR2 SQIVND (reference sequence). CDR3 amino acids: CASSIYHTGTGVQGYTF. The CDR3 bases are TGTGCCAGTAGTATCTACCATACCGGGACAGGGGTACAAGGCTACACCTTC.

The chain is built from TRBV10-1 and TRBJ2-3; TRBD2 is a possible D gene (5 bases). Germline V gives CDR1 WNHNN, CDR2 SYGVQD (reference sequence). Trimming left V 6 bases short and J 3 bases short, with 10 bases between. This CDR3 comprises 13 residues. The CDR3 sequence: CASRLGRTDTQYF. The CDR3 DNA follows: TGCGCCAGCAGACTTGGGAGAACAGATACGCAGTATTTT.

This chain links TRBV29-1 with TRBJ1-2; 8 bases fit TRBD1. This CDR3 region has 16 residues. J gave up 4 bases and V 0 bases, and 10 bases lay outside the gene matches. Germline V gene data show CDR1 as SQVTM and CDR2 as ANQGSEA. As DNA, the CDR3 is TGCAGCGTTGAAGATCTAAGGACAGGGAGAGGCTATGGCTACACCTTC. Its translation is CSVEDLRTGRGYGYTF.

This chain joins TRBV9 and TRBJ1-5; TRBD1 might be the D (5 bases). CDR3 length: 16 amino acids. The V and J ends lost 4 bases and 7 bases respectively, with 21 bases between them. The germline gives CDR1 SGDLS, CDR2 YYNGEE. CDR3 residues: CASSPSGTAHRQPQHF. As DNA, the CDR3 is TGTGCCAGCAGCCCTAGCGGGACCGCTCACCGGCAGCCCCAGCATTTT.

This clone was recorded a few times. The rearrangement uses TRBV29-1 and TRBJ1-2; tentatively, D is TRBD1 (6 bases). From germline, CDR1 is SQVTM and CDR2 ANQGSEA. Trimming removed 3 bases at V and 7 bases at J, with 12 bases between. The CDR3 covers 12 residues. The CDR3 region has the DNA TGCAGCGTTGATCAGGGGATGGGTGGCTACACCTTC. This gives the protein CSVDQGMGGYTF.

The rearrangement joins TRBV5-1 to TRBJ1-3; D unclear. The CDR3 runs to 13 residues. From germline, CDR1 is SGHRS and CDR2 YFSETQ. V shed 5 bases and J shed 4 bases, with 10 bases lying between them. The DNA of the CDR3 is TGCGCCAGCAGTCGGGAGGAGGGAAACACCATATATTTT. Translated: CASSREEGNTIYF.

DNA for the CDR3: TGTGCCAGCAGCTTGGGACAGTCATCCTTTTCGCACGAGCAGTACGTC. It translates to CASSLGQSSFSHEQYV. The V and J genes are TRBV5-6 and TRBJ2-7; the D gene is possibly TRBD1 (5 bases). Trimming took 0 bases from V and 5 from J, leaving 18 bases between them. Germline CDR1 is SGHDT and CDR2 is YYEEEE. This CDR3 spans 16 amino acids.

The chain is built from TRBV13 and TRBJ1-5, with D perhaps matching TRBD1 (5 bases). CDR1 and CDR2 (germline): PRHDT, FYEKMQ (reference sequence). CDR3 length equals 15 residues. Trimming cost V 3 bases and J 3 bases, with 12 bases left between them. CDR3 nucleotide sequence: TGTGCCAGCAGCTTTAGTAGGGGAATCAATCAGCCCCAGCATTTT. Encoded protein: CASSFSRGINQPQHF.

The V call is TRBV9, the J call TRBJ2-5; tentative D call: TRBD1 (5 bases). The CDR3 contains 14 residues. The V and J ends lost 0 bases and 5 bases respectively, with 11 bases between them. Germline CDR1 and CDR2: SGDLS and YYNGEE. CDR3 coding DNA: TGTGCCAGCAGCGTAGGAAAAGGGGTGGAGACCCAGTACTTC. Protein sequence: CASSVGKGVETQYF.

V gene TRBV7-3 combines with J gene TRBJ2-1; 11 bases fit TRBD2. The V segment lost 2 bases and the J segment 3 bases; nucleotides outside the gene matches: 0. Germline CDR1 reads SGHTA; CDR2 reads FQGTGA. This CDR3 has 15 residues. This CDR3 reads CASSLGLAGYNEQFF. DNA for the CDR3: TGTGCCAGCAGCTTAGGACTAGCGGGCTACAATGAGCAGTTCTTC.

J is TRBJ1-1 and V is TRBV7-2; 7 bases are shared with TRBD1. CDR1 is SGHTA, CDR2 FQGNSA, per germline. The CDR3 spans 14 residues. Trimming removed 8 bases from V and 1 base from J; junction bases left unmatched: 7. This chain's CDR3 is CASSPRQGNTEAFF. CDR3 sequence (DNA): TGTGCCAGCTCTCCTCGACAGGGGAACACTGAAGCTTTCTTT.

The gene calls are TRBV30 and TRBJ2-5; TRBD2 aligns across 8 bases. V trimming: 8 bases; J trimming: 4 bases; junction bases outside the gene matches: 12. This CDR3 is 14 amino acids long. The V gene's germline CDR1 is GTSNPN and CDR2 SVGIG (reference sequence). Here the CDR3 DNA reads TGTGCCGTCAAACGAACGGGGGGGCCAGAGACCCAGTACTTC. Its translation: CAVKRTGGPETQYF.

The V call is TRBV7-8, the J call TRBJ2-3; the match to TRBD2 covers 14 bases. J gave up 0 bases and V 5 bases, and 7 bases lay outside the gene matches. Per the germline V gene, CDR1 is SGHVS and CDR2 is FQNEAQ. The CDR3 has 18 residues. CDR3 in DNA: TGTGCCAGCAGCGCGACTAGCGGGGGGGGACGGAGCACAGATACGCAGTATTTT. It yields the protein CASSATSGGGRSTDTQYF.

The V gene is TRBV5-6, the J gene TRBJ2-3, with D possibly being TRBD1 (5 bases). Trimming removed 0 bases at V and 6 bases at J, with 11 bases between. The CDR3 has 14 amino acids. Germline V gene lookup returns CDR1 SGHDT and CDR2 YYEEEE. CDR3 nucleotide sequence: TGTGCCAGCAGCTTGGATTTTGGGGCGGATACGCAGTATTTT. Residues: CASSLDFGADTQYF.

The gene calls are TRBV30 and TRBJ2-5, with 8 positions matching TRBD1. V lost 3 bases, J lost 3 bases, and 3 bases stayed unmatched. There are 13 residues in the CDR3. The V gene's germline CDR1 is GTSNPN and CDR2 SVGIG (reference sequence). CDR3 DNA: TGTGCCTGGAGCCGGACAGGGAAAGAGACCCAGTACTTC. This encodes CAWSRTGKETQYF.

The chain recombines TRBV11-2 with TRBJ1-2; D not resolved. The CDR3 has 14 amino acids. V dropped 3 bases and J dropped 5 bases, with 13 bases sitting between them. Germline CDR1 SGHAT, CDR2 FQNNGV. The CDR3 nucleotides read TGTGCCAGCAGCTTTATGCGGGGAGGATATGGCTACACCTTC. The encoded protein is CASSFMRGGYGYTF.